This T cell receptor beta chain came from a study of PD-1 blockade in classical Hodgkin lymphoma. CDR3 length: 12 residues. J lost 4 bases, V lost 6 bases, and 6 bases had no gene match. Germline CDR1 and CDR2: SQVTM and ANQGSEA. In its sample, this clone was seen a few times. Its specificity is unknown. Assay: immunoSEQ multiplex PCR; the TCRdb copy retains only in-frame clones and omits some. Of more than 90,000 clones listed, about four fifths are singletons. Relapse after autologous stem cell transplantation occurred in every patient, and brentuximab vedotin exposure varied. Study observations and caveats: The CD4+ diversity rise by C4D1 was clearest in complete responders.

The source material was peripheral blood mononuclear cells (PBMCs), sampled before the second cycle of nivolumab. This receptor was taken from a human donor with classical Hodgkin lymphoma. The chain has TRBV29-1 and TRBJ2-7, with TRBD1 matching 7 bases. Here the CDR3 reads CSVGQVGYEQYF. CDR3 DNA sequence: TGCAGCGTCGGACAGGTGGGGTACGAGCAGTACTTC.